The 20 T cell receptor beta chains in this list originate from one sample, sequenced in a study of blood T cell repertoires in COVID-19. Using immunoSEQ multiplex PCR, the repertoire was profiled, and TCRdb retains in-frame clones only, with some absent. Of about 280,000 clones listed, approximately 88% are singletons. Material: peripheral blood. The source of these receptors is a man aged 18 to 29 with active or convalescent COVID-19.

The chain joins TRBV5-1 to TRBJ2-7; D ambiguous. The CDR3 totals 12 residues. The V end was cut by 3 bases, the J end by 4 bases, with 8 bases between. Germline V gene sequence: CDR1 SGHRS, CDR2 YFSETQ. CDR3 nucleotide sequence: TGCGCCAGCAGCTCCGAGATTTACGAGCAGTACTTC. Translating gives CASSSEIYEQYF.

The chain employs TRBV3-1 (or the pseudogene TRBV3-2) and TRBJ1-2, with D possibly matching TRBD1 (5 bases). V gave up 3 bases and J gave up 3 bases, with 11 bases separating them. Germline CDR1 reads LGHDT; CDR2 reads YNNKEL (reference sequence). This CDR3 has 14 residues. The DNA of the CDR3 is TGTGCCAGCAGCCATAGCAGGGATCACTATGGCTACACCTTC. Translating it yields CASSHSRDHYGYTF.

This chain uses TRBV7-6 with TRBJ1-2, with TRBD1 identical over 7 bases. V lost 5 bases and J lost 0; bases outside the gene matches: 9. Germline CDR1 reads SGHVS; CDR2 reads FNYEAQ. The CDR3 extends over 16 amino acids. The CDR3: CASSPTRDRANYGYTF. CDR3 coding DNA: TGTGCCAGCAGCCCGACCCGGGACAGAGCTAACTATGGCTACACCTTC.

The chain employs TRBV12-5 and TRBJ1-3; D is perhaps TRBD1 (5 bases). Trimming removed 0 bases at V and 0 bases at J, with 18 bases between. Germline-derived CDR1 and CDR2 are LGHNT and FRNRAP. The CDR3 extends over 19 amino acids. The CDR3 here is CASGLVTITGASSGNTIYF. The CDR3 DNA reads as TGTGCTAGTGGTTTGGTTACGATAACAGGCGCCAGCTCTGGAAACACCATATATTTT.

The J gene is TRBJ1-4, the V gene TRBV5-1; 7 nucleotides line up with TRBD1. The germline V gene has CDR1 SGHRS and CDR2 YFSETQ. The CDR3 is 14 residues long. V gave up 5 bases and J gave up 2 bases; unmatched junction bases: 3. CDR3 protein: CASRKGATNEKLFF. CDR3 nucleotide sequence: TGCGCCAGCAGGAAGGGGGCGACTAATGAAAAACTGTTTTTT.

The chain carries TRBV6-1 and TRBJ2-5; 8 bases line up with TRBD2. The CDR3 has 17 amino acids. The junction had 12 bases not matched to a gene; V was cut back by 3 bases and J by 3 bases. Germline V gene lookup returns CDR1 MNHNS and CDR2 SASEGT. In nucleotides, the CDR3 is TGTGCCAGCAGTGACCTGAGGTCGCGGGGGGCAAAAGAGACCCAGTACTTC. It translates to CASSDLRSRGAKETQYF.

This clone showed up just a few times. As DNA, the CDR3 is TGTGCCATCAGTGCTTTGAAAGGGGGCCTGAACACTGAAGCTTTCTTT. It codes for CAISALKGGLNTEAFF. The chain combines TRBV10-3 with TRBJ1-1; 7 nucleotides align to TRBD1. CDR3 length: 16 amino acids. Looked up from germline, CDR1 is ENHRY and CDR2 is SYGVKD. The trim removed 4 bases at V and 0 bases at J, leaving 8 bases unmatched.

V gene TRBV27 combines with J gene TRBJ2-7; 7 bases fit TRBD1. Germline V gene lookup returns CDR1 MNHEY and CDR2 SMNVEV (reference sequence). The CDR3 is 13 residues long. V dropped 7 bases and J dropped 3; count of bases not matched to a gene: 6. The CDR3 region is CASKKGAVYEQYF. The CDR3 region has the DNA TGTGCCAGCAAGAAGGGGGCGGTCTACGAGCAGTACTTC.

V usage is TRBV19 and J usage is TRBJ2-5; 8 nucleotides match TRBD1. The germline V gene has CDR1 LNHDA and CDR2 SQIVND (reference sequence). The CDR3 runs 13 residues. The junction had 5 bases not matched to a gene; V was cut back by 6 bases and J by 5 bases. CDR3 DNA sequence: TGTGCCAGTAGGGGGACAGGTCTGGAGACCCAGTACTTC. Residues: CASRGTGLETQYF.

The rearrangement uses TRBV9 and TRBJ1-1; possible D gene TRBD1, 5 bases. Per germline, CDR1 SGDLS and CDR2 YYNGEE. The V gene lost 0 bases and the J gene lost 4 bases, with 13 bases spanning the gap. The CDR3 runs 15 residues. The CDR3 sequence is CASSVAPGGGTEAFF. The CDR3 region has the DNA TGTGCCAGCAGCGTAGCCCCCGGGGGTGGCACTGAAGCTTTCTTT. Filled out from reference TRBV9 and TRBJ1-1, the complete variable domain reads DSGVTQTPKHLITATGQRVTLRCSPRSGDLSVYWYQQSLDQGLQFLIQYYNGEERAKGNILERFSAQQFPDLHSELNLSSLELGDSALYFCASSVAPGGGTEAFFGQGTRLTVV.

CDR3: CASSQLDRLYGYTF. CDR3 nucleotides: TGTGCCAGCAGCCAACTGGACAGGCTCTATGGCTACACCTTC. This chain joins TRBV14 and TRBJ1-2; 7 bases are a match to TRBD1. CDR1 is SGHDN, CDR2 FVKESK, per germline. CDR3 length equals 14 residues. After removal of 2 bases from V and 4 bases from J, the junction contained 4 bases not matched to a gene. The variable domain in full, with the rest retrieved from reference TRBV14 and TRBJ1-2, is EAGVTQFPSHSVIEKGQTVTLRCDPISGHDNLYWYRRVMGKEIKFLLHFVKESKQDESGMPNNRFLAERTGGTYSTLKVQPAELEDSGVYFCASSQLDRLYGYTFGSGTRLTVV.

V is TRBV6-1 and J is TRBJ1-5, with 7 bases lining up with TRBD1. Germline values: CDR1 MNHNS, CDR2 SASEGT. Germline trimming cut 2 bases from V and 7 bases from J; bases unmatched to any gene: 5. The CDR3 is 14 amino acids. CDR3 loop: CASSELPGGQPQHF. For the CDR3, the DNA is TGTGCCAGCAGTGAACTTCCAGGGGGACAGCCCCAGCATTTT.

The genes are TRBV19 and TRBJ1-5, with TRBD1 matching 7 bases. The CDR3 spans 14 residues. The V segment lost 4 bases and the J segment 9 bases; nucleotides outside the gene matches: 9. Germline V lookup: CDR1 LNHDA, CDR2 SQIVND (reference sequence). CDR3 nucleotide sequence: TGTGCCAGTAGTACCGGACAGGTACTGGGGCCCCAGCATTTT. Its protein product is CASSTGQVLGPQHF.

This clone was counted a few times. J is TRBJ2-2 and V is TRBV13, with TRBD2 matching over 12 bases. Germline V CDR1 and CDR2: PRHDT, FYEKMQ (reference sequence). The CDR3 spans 15 residues. V dropped 5 bases and J dropped 8; count of bases not matched to a gene: 6. In DNA, the CDR3 is TGTGCCAGCAGCCCACTAGCGGGGGGAGCAGGGGAGCTGTTTTTT. Its translation is CASSPLAGGAGELFF.

The chain is built from TRBV7-9 and TRBJ2-1; 7 bases fit TRBD1. V was pared by 1 base and J by 8 bases, with 8 bases of the junction left unmatched. CDR1 SEHNR and CDR2 FQNEAQ come from the germline V gene (reference sequence). CDR3 length: 15 amino acids. CDR3 loop: CASSLEGAARDEQFF. The CDR3 nucleotides read TGTGCCAGCAGCTTAGAGGGGGCGGCTAGGGATGAGCAGTTCTTC. Based on the CDR3 plus reference TRBV7-9 and TRBJ2-1, the full variable domain is DTGVSQNPRHKITKRGQNVTFRCDPISEHNRLYWYRQTLGQGPEFLTYFQNEAQLEKSRLLSDRFSAERPKGSFSTLEIQRTEQGDSAMYLCASSLEGAARDEQFFGPGTRLTVL.

The chain carries TRBV9 and TRBJ2-3; 8 nucleotides agree with TRBD1. V shed 3 bases, J shed 3 bases, and the junction held 6 bases outside the gene matches. CDR3 length: 15 amino acids. In germline, CDR1 is SGDLS, CDR2 YYNGEE. The CDR3 loop reads CASSADRVLTDTQYF. CDR3 nucleotide sequence: TGTGCCAGCAGCGCGGACAGGGTTTTAACAGATACGCAGTATTTT.

Only a few counts were recorded for this clone. The chain couples TRBV6-2 or TRBV6-3 to TRBJ2-7, with a tentative D call TRBD1 (6 bases). Per germline, CDR1 MNHEY and CDR2 SVGEGT. This CDR3 comprises 16 residues. V shed 3 bases and J shed 2 bases, with 17 bases lying between them. CDR3 protein: CASSYQAGTPTYEQYF. The DNA of the CDR3 is TGTGCCAGCAGTTATCAGGCCGGGACACCGACCTACGAGCAGTACTTC.

The count of this clone is one. V is TRBV6-5 and J is TRBJ2-5; 9 nucleotides line up with TRBD1. CDR1 and CDR2 from the germline V gene are MNHEY and SVGAGI. V was clipped by 6 bases and J by 9 bases; unmatched bases: 11. The CDR3 spans 14 residues. CDR3 sequence reads: CASRLPGQGLAQYF. For the CDR3, the DNA is TGTGCCAGCAGGTTGCCGGGACAGGGACTGGCCCAGTACTTC.

With respect to this clone: At one end, the junction sequence differs from germline, possibly due to a read error. The chain employs TRBV16 and TRBJ2-1; D call uncertain. This CDR3 has 12 residues. Germline CDR1 and CDR2: KGHSY and FQNENV. CDR3 sequence (DNA): TGTGCCAGCAGTCTAGTGGGTAATGGGCAGTTCTTC. It encodes CASSLVGNGQFF.

The V and J genes are TRBV19 and TRBJ2-1; 7 nucleotides agree with TRBD2. The CDR3 totals 18 residues. Germline V gene data show CDR1 as LNHDA and CDR2 as SQIVND (reference sequence). V lost 3 bases to trimming and J lost 0 bases; unmatched junction nucleotides: 11. The CDR3 DNA is TGTGCCAGTAGTATTTTTTCGGACTGGGGGGGCTCCTACAATGAGCAGTTCTTC. It encodes CASSIFSDWGGSYNEQFF.